This T cell receptor (beta chain) was identified during a study of T cell repertoires in cytomegalovirus infection. Across the whole study: Shared public TCR beta signatures pointed to both CMV infection and a matching HLA type.

One entry per CDR3 protein, called by TCRdb with MiXCR from the reads. This table holds 57,000 or so distinct CDR3 sequences, about a third found once. Whole-study findings and limits: Ex vivo, HLA-C-restricted CMV-specific TCR beta clonotypes prevailed over the rest of the response. Frequencies of public TCR beta families were cumulated, and this identified carriers of CMV plus the relevant HLA.

Concerning this clonotype itself: The antigen is unknown.

CDR1 MNHEY and CDR2 SMNVEV come from the germline V gene (reference sequence). Trimming at V came to 6 bases and at J to 3 bases, leaving 8 bases not matched to a gene. This CDR3 is 14 amino acids long. This clonotype was obtained from a human donor in good health (CMV status not recorded). Some clones in this sample may be carry-over from other donors' samples. Sequencing used PBMCs, sequenced either directly or after in vitro stimulation (not recorded which). The chain has TRBV27 and TRBJ2-7; 7 nucleotides line up with TRBD1. CDR3 amino acids: CASRPQGNHYEQYF. DNA of the CDR3: TGTGCCAGCAGACCACAGGGGAATCACTACGAGCAGTACTTC.